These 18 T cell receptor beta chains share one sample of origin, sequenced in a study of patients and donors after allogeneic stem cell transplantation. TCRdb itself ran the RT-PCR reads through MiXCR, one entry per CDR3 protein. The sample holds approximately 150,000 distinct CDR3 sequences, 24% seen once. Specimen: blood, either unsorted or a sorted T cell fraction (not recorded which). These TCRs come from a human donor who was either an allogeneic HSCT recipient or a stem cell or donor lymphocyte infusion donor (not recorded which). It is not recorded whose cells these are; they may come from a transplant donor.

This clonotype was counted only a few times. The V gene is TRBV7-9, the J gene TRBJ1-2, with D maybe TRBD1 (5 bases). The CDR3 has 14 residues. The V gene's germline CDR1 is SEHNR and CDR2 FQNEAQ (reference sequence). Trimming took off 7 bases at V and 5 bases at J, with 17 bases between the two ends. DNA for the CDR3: TGTGCCAGCACCCCCGGGGGAGCTGGGTATGGCTACACCTTC. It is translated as CASTPGGAGYGYTF.

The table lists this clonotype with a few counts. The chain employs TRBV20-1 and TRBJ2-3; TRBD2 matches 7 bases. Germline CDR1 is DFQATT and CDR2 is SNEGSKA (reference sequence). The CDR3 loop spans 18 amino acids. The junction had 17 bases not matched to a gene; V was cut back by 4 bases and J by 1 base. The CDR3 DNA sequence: TGCAGTGCTACAAACCCGTTAGGGAGGGCCCTGGGCACAGATACGCAGTATTTT. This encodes CSATNPLGRALGTDTQYF.

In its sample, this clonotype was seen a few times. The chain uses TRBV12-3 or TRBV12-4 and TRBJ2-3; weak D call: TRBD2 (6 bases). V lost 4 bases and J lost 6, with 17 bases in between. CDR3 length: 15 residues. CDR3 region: CASSSRDLSRDTQYF. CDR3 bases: TGTGCCAGCAGTTCCCGGGACTTGTCTCGGGATACGCAGTATTTT.

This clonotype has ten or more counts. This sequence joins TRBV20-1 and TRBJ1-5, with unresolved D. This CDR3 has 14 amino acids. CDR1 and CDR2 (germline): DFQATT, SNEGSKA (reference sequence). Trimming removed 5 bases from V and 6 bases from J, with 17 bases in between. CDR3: CSAGTGERCQPQHF. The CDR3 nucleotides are TGCAGTGCTGGAACCGGGGAAAGGTGTCAGCCCCAGCATTTT.

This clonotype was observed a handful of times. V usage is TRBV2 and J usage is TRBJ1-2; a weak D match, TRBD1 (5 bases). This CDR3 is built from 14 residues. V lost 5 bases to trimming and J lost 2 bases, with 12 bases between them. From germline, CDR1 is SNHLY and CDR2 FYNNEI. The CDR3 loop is CASSPFEGNYGYTF. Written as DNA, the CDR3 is TGTGCCAGCAGTCCGTTCGAGGGGAACTATGGCTACACCTTC.

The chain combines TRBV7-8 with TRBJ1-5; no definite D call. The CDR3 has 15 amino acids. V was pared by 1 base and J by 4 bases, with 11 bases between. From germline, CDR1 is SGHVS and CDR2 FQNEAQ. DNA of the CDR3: TGTGCCAGCAGCTTAGTCCCCCGGTTGAATCAGCCCCAGCATTTT. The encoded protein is CASSLVPRLNQPQHF.

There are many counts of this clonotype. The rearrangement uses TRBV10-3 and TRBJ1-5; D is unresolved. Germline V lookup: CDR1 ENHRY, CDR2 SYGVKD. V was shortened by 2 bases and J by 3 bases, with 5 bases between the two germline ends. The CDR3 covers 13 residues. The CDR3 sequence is CAISETDNQPQHF. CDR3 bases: TGTGCCATCAGTGAGACGGACAATCAGCCCCAGCATTTT.

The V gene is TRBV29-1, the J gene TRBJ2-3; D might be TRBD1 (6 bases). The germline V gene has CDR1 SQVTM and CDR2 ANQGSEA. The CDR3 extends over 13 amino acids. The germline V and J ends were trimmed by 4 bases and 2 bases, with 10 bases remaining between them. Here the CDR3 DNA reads TGCAGCGTTGTGGACAGCTTCACAGATACGCAGTATTTT. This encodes CSVVDSFTDTQYF.

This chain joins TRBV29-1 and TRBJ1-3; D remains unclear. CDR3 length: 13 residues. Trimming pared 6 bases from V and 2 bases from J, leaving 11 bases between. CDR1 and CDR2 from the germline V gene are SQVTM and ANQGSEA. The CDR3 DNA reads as TGCAGCGTCGAGTTTTTAACTGGAAACACCATATATTTT. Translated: CSVEFLTGNTIYF.

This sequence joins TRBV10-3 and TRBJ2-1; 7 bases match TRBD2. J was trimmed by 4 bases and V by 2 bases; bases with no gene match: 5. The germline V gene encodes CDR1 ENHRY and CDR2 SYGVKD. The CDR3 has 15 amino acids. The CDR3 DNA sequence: TGTGCCATCAGTGAGGGGACTATGGGGTACAATGAGCAGTTCTTC. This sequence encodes CAISEGTMGYNEQFF.

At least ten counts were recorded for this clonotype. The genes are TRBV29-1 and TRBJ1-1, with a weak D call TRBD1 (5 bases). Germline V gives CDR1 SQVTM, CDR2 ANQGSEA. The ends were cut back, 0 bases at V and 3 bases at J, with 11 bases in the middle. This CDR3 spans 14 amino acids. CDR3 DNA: TGCAGCGTTGAAGAACGAGGGGAGGACACTGAAGCTTTCTTT. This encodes CSVEERGEDTEAFF.

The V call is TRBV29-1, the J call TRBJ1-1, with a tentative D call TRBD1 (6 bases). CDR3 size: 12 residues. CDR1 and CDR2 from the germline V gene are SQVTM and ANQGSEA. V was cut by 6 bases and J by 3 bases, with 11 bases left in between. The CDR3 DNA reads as TGCAGCGTACTACAGGGAGACACTGAAGCTTTCTTT. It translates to CSVLQGDTEAFF.

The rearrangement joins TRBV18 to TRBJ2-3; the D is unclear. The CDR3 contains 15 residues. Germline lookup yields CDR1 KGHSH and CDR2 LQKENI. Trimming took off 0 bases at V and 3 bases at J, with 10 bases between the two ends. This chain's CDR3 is CASSPPGRRTDTQYF. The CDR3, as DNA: TGTGCCAGCTCACCACCGGGCAGGAGAACAGATACGCAGTATTTT.

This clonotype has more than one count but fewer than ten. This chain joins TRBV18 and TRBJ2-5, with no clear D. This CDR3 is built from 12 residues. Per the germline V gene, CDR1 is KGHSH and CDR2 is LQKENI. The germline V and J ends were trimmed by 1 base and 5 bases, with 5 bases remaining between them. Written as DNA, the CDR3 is TGTGCCAGCTCACCACAAGGGGAGACCCAGTACTTC. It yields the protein CASSPQGETQYF.

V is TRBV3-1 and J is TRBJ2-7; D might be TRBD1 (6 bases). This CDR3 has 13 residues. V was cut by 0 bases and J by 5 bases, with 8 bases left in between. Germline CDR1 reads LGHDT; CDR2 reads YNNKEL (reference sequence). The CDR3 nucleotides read TGTGCCAGCAGCCAAGAGGGGGCGAACGAGCAGTACTTC. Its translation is CASSQEGANEQYF.

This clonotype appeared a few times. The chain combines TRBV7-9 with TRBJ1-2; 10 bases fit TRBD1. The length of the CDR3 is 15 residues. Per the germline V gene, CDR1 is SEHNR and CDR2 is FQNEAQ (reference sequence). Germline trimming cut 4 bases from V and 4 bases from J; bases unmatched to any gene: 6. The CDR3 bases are TGTGCCAGCAGCTGGGGACAGGGGATGAGCTATGGCTACACCTTC. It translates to CASSWGQGMSYGYTF.

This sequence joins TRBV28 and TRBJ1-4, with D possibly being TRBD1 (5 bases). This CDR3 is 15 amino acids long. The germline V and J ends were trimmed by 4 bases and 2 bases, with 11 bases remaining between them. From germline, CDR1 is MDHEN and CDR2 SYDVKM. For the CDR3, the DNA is TGTGCCAGCAGTTCCCCTAAGGGGACTAATGAAAAACTGTTTTTT. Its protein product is CASSSPKGTNEKLFF.

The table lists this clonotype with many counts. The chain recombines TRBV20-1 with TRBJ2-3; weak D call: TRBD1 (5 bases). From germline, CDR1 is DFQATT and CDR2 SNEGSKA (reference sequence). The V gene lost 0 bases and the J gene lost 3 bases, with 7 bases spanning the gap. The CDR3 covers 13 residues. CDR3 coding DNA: TGCAGTGCTAGAGACAGGGATACAGATACGCAGTATTTT. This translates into CSARDRDTDTQYF.